The following is a T cell receptor beta chain sequence with its context. The data stem from a study of T cell changes during pregnancy in multiple sclerosis. CDR1 SGHVS and CDR2 FNYEAQ come from the germline V gene. J was trimmed by 0 bases and V by 1 base; bases with no gene match: 7. This CDR3 is built from 18 residues. TCRdb's table, derived via immunoSEQ multiplex PCR, lists solely in-frame clones and lacks some. The sample contains fewer than 65,000 clones, 91% of which appear only once. This receptor was obtained from a female donor with multiple sclerosis, enrolled in a pregnancy study. The source material was peripheral blood, sampled before pregnancy. J is TRBJ2-7 and V is TRBV7-6, with TRBD1 matching over 12 bases. CDR3 residues: CASSLGGQGAVGSYEQYF. For the CDR3, the DNA is TGTGCCAGCAGCTTAGGGGGACAGGGGGCCGTTGGCTCCTACGAGCAGTACTTC. Variable domain in full (rest from reference TRBV7-6 and TRBJ2-7): GAGVSQSPRYKVTKRGQDVALRCDPISGHVSLYWYRQALGQGPEFLTYFNYEAQQDKSGLPNDRFSAERPEGSISTLTIQRTEQRDSAMYRCASSLGGQGAVGSYEQYFGPGTRLTVT.